This T cell receptor beta chain was observed in a study of cytomegalovirus exposure and HLA in healthy donors. Regarding donors, all were healthy bone marrow donors. Vbeta (60) and Jbeta (13) primers were used in the PCR. Generated by immunoSEQ multiplex PCR, the TCRdb table keeps only in-frame clones and is missing some. This table has around 200,000 clones, approximately 80% appearing once. This clonotype was sampled from a man between 50 and 59 years old in good health and CMV-seronegative. Material: PBMCs.

The CDR3 sequence is CASSQTPMNTEAFF. DNA of the CDR3: TGTGCCAGCTCACAGACACCCATGAACACTGAAGCTTTCTTT. The rearrangement uses TRBV18 and TRBJ1-1; D ambiguous. The CDR3 has 14 residues. Germline values: CDR1 KGHSH, CDR2 LQKENI. V was clipped by 4 bases and J by 0 bases, with 9 bases between them.